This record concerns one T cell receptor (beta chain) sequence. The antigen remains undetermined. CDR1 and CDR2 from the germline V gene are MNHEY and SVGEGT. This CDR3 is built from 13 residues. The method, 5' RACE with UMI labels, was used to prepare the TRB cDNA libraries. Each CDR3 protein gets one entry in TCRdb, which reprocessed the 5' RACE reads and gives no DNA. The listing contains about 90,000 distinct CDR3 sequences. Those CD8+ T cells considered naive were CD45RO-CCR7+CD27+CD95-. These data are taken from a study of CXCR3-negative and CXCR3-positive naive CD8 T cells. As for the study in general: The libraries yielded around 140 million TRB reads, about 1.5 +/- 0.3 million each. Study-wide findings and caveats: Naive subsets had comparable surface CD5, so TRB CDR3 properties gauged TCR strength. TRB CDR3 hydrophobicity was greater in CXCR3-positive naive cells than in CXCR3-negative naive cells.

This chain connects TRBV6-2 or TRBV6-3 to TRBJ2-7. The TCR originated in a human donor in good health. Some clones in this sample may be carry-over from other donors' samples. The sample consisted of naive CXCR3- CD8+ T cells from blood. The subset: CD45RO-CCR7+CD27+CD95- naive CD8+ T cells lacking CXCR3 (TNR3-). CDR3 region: CASNPTTSYEQYF.